This entry lists 6 T cell receptor beta chains sequenced from one sample in a study of cytotoxic CD8 clonotypes in ibrutinib-treated CLL. Sequencing was performed with immunoSEQ multiplex PCR; in TCRdb, only in-frame clones are kept and a portion is missing. Here the sample spans about 140,000 clones, around 77% being singletons. The specimen was PBMCs, collected after 12 months of ibrutinib treatment. These receptors were collected from a human donor with chronic lymphocytic leukemia.

This clone appeared a few times. The rearrangement uses TRBV19 and TRBJ2-1; D not resolved. The ends were cut back, 6 bases at V and 0 bases at J, with 12 bases in the middle. From germline, CDR1 is LNHDA and CDR2 SQIVND (reference sequence). The CDR3 has 15 residues. This CDR3 is CASRRTVSSYNEQFF. The CDR3 bases are TGTGCCAGTAGAAGGACGGTAAGCTCCTACAATGAGCAGTTCTTC.

The V call is TRBV10-3, the J call TRBJ2-4; D possibly corresponds to TRBD2 (5 bases). The CDR3 contains 12 residues. Germline V gene sequence: CDR1 ENHRY, CDR2 SYGVKD. Trimming took 6 bases from V and 5 from J, leaving 8 bases between them. CDR3 DNA sequence: TGTGCCATCAGCGGGGTCCAAAACATTCAGTACTTC. The encoded protein is CAISGVQNIQYF.

This clone came up once. The chain joins TRBV5-4 to TRBJ2-2; D ambiguous. V was trimmed by 1 base and J by 1 base, leaving 5 bases between them. Per the germline V gene, CDR1 is SGHNT and CDR2 is YYREEE (reference sequence). The CDR3 sequence is 14 residues long. CDR3 DNA sequence: TGTGCCAGCAGCTTGCCCCAGAACACCGGGGAGCTGTTTTTT. Residues: CASSLPQNTGELFF.

This sequence joins TRBV7-6 and TRBJ2-1; D gene ambiguous. The CDR3 runs to 15 residues. Trimming took off 4 bases at V and 2 bases at J, with 12 bases between the two ends. Germline assignment: CDR1 SGHVS and CDR2 FNYEAQ. CDR3 in amino acids: CASSYQDLTYNEQFF. The CDR3 DNA reads as TGTGCCAGCAGCTACCAAGATCTTACCTACAATGAGCAGTTCTTC.

V and J are TRBV27 and TRBJ1-2; 8 nucleotides align to TRBD1. CDR3 size: 14 residues. Germline-derived CDR1 and CDR2 are MNHEY and SMNVEV (reference sequence). With V trimmed by 6 bases and J by 3 bases, 6 bases remained unmatched. Written as DNA, the CDR3 is TGTGCCAGCAGACCACGGACAGGGCACTATGGCTACACCTTC. It yields the protein CASRPRTGHYGYTF.

The chain is built from TRBV7-9 and TRBJ1-5; D may be TRBD1 (5 bases). Trimming shortened V by 1 base and J by 3 bases, and 10 bases separated the two germline ends. This CDR3 comprises 15 residues. CDR1 is SEHNR, CDR2 FQNEAQ, per germline (reference sequence). This CDR3 is CASSLEGRDNQPQHF. In nucleotides, the CDR3 is TGTGCCAGCAGCTTAGAGGGCAGGGACAATCAGCCCCAGCATTTT.